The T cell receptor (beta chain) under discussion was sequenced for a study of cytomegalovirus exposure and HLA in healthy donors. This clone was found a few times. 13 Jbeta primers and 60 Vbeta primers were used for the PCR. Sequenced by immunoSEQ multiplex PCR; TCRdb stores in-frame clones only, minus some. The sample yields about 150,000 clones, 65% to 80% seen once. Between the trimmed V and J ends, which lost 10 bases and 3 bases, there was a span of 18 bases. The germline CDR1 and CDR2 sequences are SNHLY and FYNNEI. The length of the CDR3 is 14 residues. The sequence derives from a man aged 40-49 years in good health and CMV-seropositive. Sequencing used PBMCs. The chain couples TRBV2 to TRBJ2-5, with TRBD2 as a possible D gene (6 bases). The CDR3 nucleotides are TGTGCCACCAAAGGAGGGTATCAGGAAGAGACCCAGTACTTC. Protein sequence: CATKGGYQEETQYF.